A single sample is the source of the 17 T cell receptor beta chains below, sequenced in a study of cytomegalovirus exposure and HLA in healthy donors. The study ran its PCR with 60 Vbeta and 13 Jbeta primers. The protocol was immunoSEQ multiplex PCR, while the TCRdb copy is restricted to in-frame clones and leaves out a portion. The profile shows approximately 220,000 clones, less than 85% of them singletons. Sequenced: PBMCs. The receptors were gathered from a man aged 18 to 29 in good health and CMV-seronegative.

The chain links TRBV10-3 to TRBJ1-3, with TRBD1 matching 7 bases. This CDR3 contains 16 residues. With V trimmed by 4 bases and J by 0 bases, 6 bases remained unmatched. Germline lookup yields CDR1 ENHRY and CDR2 SYGVKD. The CDR3 sequence is CAISVPGQNSGNTIYF. The CDR3 coding sequence is TGTGCCATCAGTGTGCCGGGACAGAACTCTGGAAACACCATATATTTT.

V gene TRBV2 combines with J gene TRBJ2-6; TRBD1 matches 11 bases. V was pared by 6 bases and J by 2 bases, with 12 bases of the junction left unmatched. The length of the CDR3 is 19 residues. Germline V CDR1 and CDR2: SNHLY, FYNNEI. CDR3 sequence: CASRDRDRGLLAGANVLTF. CDR3 coding DNA: TGTGCCAGCAGGGACCGGGACAGGGGGTTACTTGCTGGGGCCAACGTCCTGACTTTC.

The rearrangement uses TRBV6-4 and TRBJ1-2; TRBD1 aligns across 10 bases. The V gene end was trimmed by 8 bases and the J gene end by 6 bases; junction bases not matched to a gene: 12. Germline CDR1 MRHNA, CDR2 SNTAGT. The CDR3 spans 15 residues. The CDR3 DNA is TGTGCCAGCTCCCGGGACAGGGGCCCTTTCGATGGCTACACCTTC. It translates to CASSRDRGPFDGYTF.

This clone is a singleton in its sample. The V gene is TRBV6-1, the J gene TRBJ2-4; TRBD2 might be the D (6 bases). The CDR3 totals 15 residues. Germline-derived CDR1 and CDR2 are MNHNS and SASEGT. The ends were cut back, 7 bases at V and 7 bases at J, with 20 bases in the middle. The CDR3 loop is CASNGHPGVGNIQYF. The CDR3 coding sequence is TGTGCCAGCAATGGGCACCCGGGAGTGGGGAACATTCAGTACTTC.

This chain joins TRBV28 and TRBJ2-7; 7 nucleotides align to TRBD1. This CDR3 is 16 amino acids long. Germline assignment: CDR1 MDHEN and CDR2 SYDVKM. J was trimmed by 4 bases and V by 2 bases; bases with no gene match: 11. The CDR3 reads CASSLTSGTVAYEQYF. The CDR3 DNA reads as TGTGCCAGCAGTTTAACCTCCGGGACAGTAGCTTACGAGCAGTACTTC.

This chain joins TRBV28 and TRBJ2-1; 8 nucleotides agree with TRBD1. Trimming at V came to 4 bases and at J to 3 bases, leaving 5 bases not matched to a gene. CDR1 is MDHEN, CDR2 SYDVKM, per germline. The length of the CDR3 is 15 residues. CDR3 sequence: CASSSNGQGYNEQFF. The CDR3 DNA reads as TGTGCCAGCAGTTCCAATGGACAGGGCTACAATGAGCAGTTCTTC.

The V and J genes are TRBV28 and TRBJ1-2; 9 bases agree with TRBD1. CDR3 length equals 14 residues. The ends lost 2 bases at V and 2 bases at J; junction bases unmatched: 0. The germline V gene has CDR1 MDHEN and CDR2 SYDVKM. The CDR3 DNA follows: TGTGCCAGCAGTTTAGGACAGGGGAACTATGGCTACACCTTC. Translated, it gives CASSLGQGNYGYTF.

The rearrangement uses TRBV7-9 and TRBJ1-3; D not certain. Germline CDR1 SEHNR, CDR2 FQNEAQ (reference sequence). The germline V and J ends were trimmed by 4 bases and 2 bases, with 12 bases remaining between them. CDR3 size: 15 residues. The CDR3 nucleotides read TGTGCCAGCAGCTCCTTGGCCTCCACTGGAAACACCATATATTTT. Translation: CASSSLASTGNTIYF.

The chain couples TRBV25-1 to TRBJ1-5; D is unresolved. This CDR3 contains 15 residues. Trimming shortened V by 5 bases and J by 2 bases, and 13 bases separated the two germline ends. Germline-derived CDR1 and CDR2 are MGHDK and SYGVNS. CDR3 nucleotides: TGTGCCAGCAGTAAATCCACGGAGGGCAATCAGCCCCAGCATTTT. Translating gives CASSKSTEGNQPQHF.

This chain joins TRBV11-2 and TRBJ1-5; 8 nucleotides match TRBD1. V gave up 0 bases and J gave up 4 bases; unmatched junction bases: 17. The CDR3 consists of 20 residues. CDR1 and CDR2 from the germline V gene are SGHAT and FQNNGV. The CDR3 sequence: CASSLENEIYRDRKNQPQHF. CDR3 DNA: TGTGCCAGCAGCTTAGAAAACGAAATATACCGGGACAGGAAAAATCAGCCCCAGCATTTT.

The V gene is TRBV2, the J gene TRBJ2-1; D is uncertain. The CDR3 consists of 16 residues. CDR1 is SNHLY, CDR2 FYNNEI, per germline. V lost 11 bases, J lost 8 bases, and 28 bases lay in between. DNA of the CDR3: TGTGCCGGTCTGAGAGGAACAACCCTTAATGGAGATGAGCAGTTCTTC. This encodes CAGLRGTTLNGDEQFF.

V gene TRBV19 combines with J gene TRBJ2-3, with TRBD2 matching 15 bases. This CDR3 is built from 17 residues. Trimming took 6 bases from V and 5 from J; bases not matched to a gene: 9. CDR1 LNHDA and CDR2 SQIVND come from the germline V gene (reference sequence). The CDR3 protein is CASSRLGLAGGGDTQYF. The CDR3 coding sequence is TGTGCCAGTAGCAGATTGGGACTAGCGGGAGGAGGAGATACGCAGTATTTT.

This clone showed up just once. The genes are TRBV9 and TRBJ2-1, with 8 nucleotides matching TRBD2. The ends lost 8 bases at V and 5 bases at J; junction bases unmatched: 12. There are 15 residues in the CDR3. In germline, CDR1 is SGDLS, CDR2 YYNGEE. CDR3: CASSEGLAGDNEQFF. CDR3 in DNA: TGTGCCAGTTCCGAAGGGCTAGCGGGCGACAATGAGCAGTTCTTC. Full variable domain (missing parts from reference TRBV9 and TRBJ2-1): DSGVTQTPKHLITATGQRVTLRCSPRSGDLSVYWYQQSLDQGLQFLIQYYNGEERAKGNILERFSAQQFPDLHSELNLSSLELGDSALYFCASSEGLAGDNEQFFGPGTRLTVL.

The chain links TRBV29-1 to TRBJ2-5; possibly TRBD1 for D (6 bases). The CDR3 extends over 13 amino acids. CDR1 is SQVTM, CDR2 ANQGSEA, per germline. V was pared by 5 bases and J by 5 bases, with 15 bases between. The chain's CDR3 is CSVMLGGMETQYF. The CDR3 DNA sequence: TGCAGCGTTATGTTAGGGGGAATGGAGACCCAGTACTTC.

The chain links TRBV6-6 to TRBJ1-5; 11 bases fit TRBD1. Germline V lookup: CDR1 MNHNY, CDR2 SVGAGI (reference sequence). This CDR3 is built from 15 residues. J lost 5 bases, V lost 6 bases, and 6 bases had no gene match. The CDR3 reads CASSPGQGADQPQHF. The CDR3 nucleotides read TGTGCCAGCAGCCCTGGACAGGGGGCTGATCAGCCCCAGCATTTT.

This clone has only one observation. The chain employs TRBV5-1 and TRBJ2-3, with a tentative D call TRBD1 (5 bases). V was clipped by 0 bases and J by 1 base, with 12 bases between them. The CDR3 covers 16 residues. Germline CDR1 SGHRS, CDR2 YFSETQ. CDR3 protein: CASSLDTTAGTDTQYF. The DNA of the CDR3 is TGCGCCAGCAGCTTGGACACGACAGCCGGCACAGATACGCAGTATTTT.

The V and J genes are TRBV7-2 and TRBJ2-7, with D tentatively TRBD2 (6 bases). The V end was cut by 3 bases, the J end by 4 bases, with 13 bases between. In germline, CDR1 is SGHTA, CDR2 FQGNSA. This CDR3 contains 14 residues. The CDR3 reads CASSFPGLTYEQYF. CDR3 DNA: TGTGCCAGCAGCTTCCCGGGACTCACTTACGAGCAGTACTTC.